This entry concerns a single T cell receptor (beta chain). Its antigen has not been determined. No base-level quality is on record; no much larger clone is a single base apart. The roughly 38 donors, aged about 6 to 100 years, were systemically healthy Caucasian individuals from Russia. Roughly 10 milliliters of peripheral blood were drawn from each donor into EDTA-treated Vacutainer tubes. Ficoll-Paque density-gradient centrifugation was used to isolate PBMCs, with at least 7 million per sample. Total RNA was extracted from PBMCs with Trizol reagent, with at least 5.5 micrograms obtained per sample. For every donor, an aliquot of PBMCs went through flow cytometry to measure the percentages of naive CD45RAhigh/CD27high T cells. The germline V gene (reference sequence) provides CDR1 DFQATT and CDR2 SNEGSKA. Reading from cysteine to phenylalanine, the CDR3 counts 13 amino acids. The retained sequence is limited to the CDR3, 39 bases, with the frame set at the first base. The junction carries 14 bases between V and J, which are trimmed by 1 base and 10 bases respectively.

Receptors were amplified or captured by 5' RACE. Sequencer: Illumina HiSeq 2500. A second PCR of roughly 6 to 11 cycles was performed with a sample-barcoded 5' primer and a J-beta primer mix. Each TCR beta cDNA molecule received a unique molecular identifier from a template-switch 5' adaptor carrying 12 random nucleotides. Each sample yielded at least 2.5 million CDR3-containing paired-end reads. First-strand cDNA synthesis was performed from all RNA using the Mint cDNA synthesis kit, with priming by a TRBC-specific oligonucleotide. Following uracil-DNA glycosylase treatment, all cDNA underwent a first 18-cycle PCR with the universal primers M1SS and BC2_uni_R. Concerning the study's data processing: For normalization, 1 million high-quality reads, each with a distinct molecular identifier, were randomly selected from each sample. Instead of being binned into consensus sequences, reads that shared molecular identifiers were thrown out. MiTCR, with a Q25 quality threshold and the strictest error-elimination algorithm, was used for CDR3 identification, clonotype clustering and error correction. A nonparametric unseen species model using Euler transformation provided a lower-bound estimate of total TCR beta diversity. TCRdb itself trimmed the public reads at Q25 with fastp, ran MiXCR and retained productive beta chains. Identical CDR3 proteins give one entry, which carries the most common genes and DNA. The V and J calls reflect TCRdb's pipeline rather than the authors' work. The sample yields hundreds of thousands of distinct CDR3 sequences; 60% to 80% were counted once. The ten largest make up around a quarter of the sample.

This record belongs to a study of blood T cells in healthy people across ages (dated by TCRdb to the mid-2010s). At the level of the whole study: In model experiments, roughly one uniquely barcoded TCR beta cDNA molecule per two T cells was captured by template switching. The study measured age-related changes in TCR beta repertoire diversity using deep sequencing normalized with unique cDNA molecular identifiers. Donors were grouped into four age groups: young (average 16 years), middle-aged (about 38), aged (around 66) and long-lived (just over 80). To avoid experimental bias, donors of different ages were spread randomly across the sequencing lanes. For two donors (one aged 18 to 30 and one aged 80 or older), the study analyzed two additional independent replicas of 1 million unique cDNA reads from the same blood draw. What the work shows at the level of the full study, not this receptor alone: Since profiling was done on bulk unsorted PBMCs, naive and antigen-experienced compartments could not be conclusively compared. As age increased, observed TCR beta diversity per million T cells dropped in a roughly linear way, and a significant reduction was already evident by age roughly 36. Because the CMV infection status of the donors was unknown, age-related changes in expanded clonotypes may potentially have been confounded. Observed TCR beta diversity correlated strongly with the percentage of naive T cells measured by flow cytometry. Compared with the aged group, the long-lived group had more naive CD4+ T cells, fewer expanded clones and increased TCR diversity, a pattern suggesting age selection. Estimates of total diversity based on one million sequenced T cells were considered lower bounds and underestimates.

The TCR was taken from a man under 40 in good health. The specimen was blood. Recombination joined TRBV20-1 with TRBJ2-1, with TRBD1 as a weak D call on 6 bases. The CDR3 region has the sequence CSARGDNPREQFF. The DNA sequence reads TGCAGTGCTAGAGGGGACAATCCCAGGGAGCAGTTCTTC.